The 13 T cell receptor beta chains listed next were all sequenced from one sample in a study of blood T cell repertoires in COVID-19. Measured with immunoSEQ multiplex PCR; TCRdb has only the in-frame clones, and not every one. The sample holds around 290,000 clones; more than 75% are singletons and the top ten take around 2%. What was sequenced was PBMCs or T cells enriched from blood (not recorded which). Receptors were obtained from a woman in her sixties or seventies in a cohort exposed to, infected with or recovered from COVID-19 (not recorded which).

This chain connects TRBV28 to TRBJ2-1; 13 nucleotides match TRBD2. CDR1 is MDHEN, CDR2 SYDVKM, per germline. Germline trimming cut 6 bases from V and 9 bases from J; bases unmatched to any gene: 8. The CDR3 totals 15 residues. The CDR3 DNA sequence: TGTGCCAGCAGATCCGGGACTAGCGGGATTGGTGAGCAGTTCTTC. Translating gives CASRSGTSGIGEQFF. Filled out from reference TRBV28 and TRBJ2-1, the complete variable domain reads DVKVTQSSRYLVKRTGEKVFLECVQDMDHENMFWYRQDPGLGLRLIYFSYDVKMKEKGDIPEGYSVSREKKERFSLILESASTNQTSMYLCASRSGTSGIGEQFFGPGTRLTVL.

This clone appeared a few times. The chain links TRBV24-1 to TRBJ2-1; D call uncertain. Trimming removed 5 bases at V and 1 base at J, with 8 bases between. CDR3 length equals 14 residues. CDR1 and CDR2 (germline): KGHDR, SFDVKD. The CDR3 DNA sequence: TGTGCCACCAGTGGTGGGCGATCCTACAATGAGCAGTTCTTC. Translating it yields CATSGGRSYNEQFF.

The rearrangement joins TRBV24-1 to TRBJ2-3; no clear D. CDR3 length equals 13 residues. CDR1 KGHDR and CDR2 SFDVKD come from the germline V gene. Trimming took off 7 bases at V and 3 bases at J, with 10 bases between the two ends. CDR3 bases: TGTGCCACCAGGACGAGACAAACAGATACGCAGTATTTT. Amino acids: CATRTRQTDTQYF.

The chain combines TRBV27 with TRBJ2-7; D is possibly TRBD2 (5 bases). CDR3 length: 15 residues. Germline V gene data show CDR1 as MNHEY and CDR2 as SMNVEV (reference sequence). The V end lost 2 bases, the J end lost 3 bases, and 14 bases lay between the germline ends. The CDR3 region has the DNA TGTGCCAGCAGTTTAAAAGCATTTGGGAGCTACGAGCAGTACTTC. This gives the protein CASSLKAFGSYEQYF.

This chain connects TRBV13 to TRBJ2-7, with TRBD2 matching over 8 bases. From germline, CDR1 is PRHDT and CDR2 FYEKMQ (reference sequence). The CDR3 is made up of 16 amino acids. V was clipped by 1 base and J by 3 bases; unmatched bases: 8. As DNA, the CDR3 is TGTGCCAGCAGCTTAGATATAAGCGGGAGCCACTACGAGCAGTACTTC. Translating it yields CASSLDISGSHYEQYF.

The chain is built from TRBV18 and TRBJ2-5, with 7 bases aligning to TRBD1. Germline lookup yields CDR1 KGHSH and CDR2 LQKENI. Trimming cost V 2 bases and J 0 bases; bases outside gene matches: 9. This CDR3 contains 17 residues. CDR3 amino acids: CASSPILQGLYQETQYF. The CDR3 DNA is TGTGCCAGCTCACCAATTTTACAGGGGCTGTACCAAGAGACCCAGTACTTC.

The genes are TRBV2 and TRBJ2-5, with 8 bases aligning to TRBD1. The germline CDR1 and CDR2 sequences are SNHLY and FYNNEI. This CDR3 is built from 15 residues. V was pared by 7 bases and J by 4 bases, with 11 bases of the junction left unmatched. As DNA, the CDR3 is TGTGCCAGCATCTCGGACAGGGACAGTCGAGAGACCCAGTACTTC. This gives the protein CASISDRDSRETQYF. Variable domain in full (rest from reference TRBV2 and TRBJ2-5): EPEVTQTPSHQVTQMGQEVILRCVPISNHLYFYWYRQILGQKVEFLVSFYNNEISEKSEIFDDQFSVERPDGSNFTLKIRSTKLEDSAMYFCASISDRDSRETQYFGPGTRLLVL.

V is TRBV18 and J is TRBJ1-5; TRBD1 aligns across 7 bases. This CDR3 contains 16 residues. Per germline, CDR1 KGHSH and CDR2 LQKENI. The V segment lost 4 bases and the J segment 4 bases; nucleotides outside the gene matches: 10. CDR3 in DNA: TGTGCCAGCTCACTTACCCTCCAGGGGGGAAATCAGCCCCAGCATTTT. Protein product: CASSLTLQGGNQPQHF.

V usage is TRBV7-2 and J usage is TRBJ2-7; D remains ambiguous. Germline V lookup: CDR1 SGHTA, CDR2 FQGNSA. Trimming took off 5 bases at V and 0 bases at J, with 11 bases between the two ends. This CDR3 has 14 residues. The CDR3 sequence is CASSPRPASYEQYF. CDR3 nucleotides: TGTGCCAGCAGCCCGCGTCCCGCCTCCTACGAGCAGTACTTC.

The gene calls are TRBV4-1 and TRBJ2-1; the match to TRBD2 covers 10 bases. V shed 5 bases, J shed 4 bases, and the junction held 14 bases outside the gene matches. The CDR3 consists of 18 residues. CDR1 is MGHRA, CDR2 YSYEKL, per germline. The CDR3 sequence: CASSTSPSGSPFYNEQFF. As DNA, the CDR3 is TGCGCCAGCAGCACCTCGCCTAGCGGGAGTCCCTTTTACAATGAGCAGTTCTTC.

The chain has TRBV6-1 and TRBJ2-5; weak D call: TRBD1 (6 bases). This CDR3 spans 17 amino acids. Germline CDR1 is MNHNS and CDR2 is SASEGT. V lost 1 base and J 0 bases, leaving 15 bases between the germline ends. The CDR3 nucleotides read TGTGCCAGCAGTGAAGGAAGGGGGACGCGGTACCAAGAGACCCAGTACTTC. As protein: CASSEGRGTRYQETQYF.

The J gene is TRBJ2-5, the V gene TRBV2; D perhaps matches TRBD2 (5 bases). The CDR3 runs to 12 residues. V was clipped by 6 bases and J by 2 bases, with 7 bases between them. The germline V gene has CDR1 SNHLY and CDR2 FYNNEI. This CDR3 reads CASRREQETQYF. The CDR3 nucleotides read TGTGCCAGCAGAAGGGAGCAAGAGACCCAGTACTTC.

A word on this clone: The same CDR3 arises from other DNA sequences in this sample as well. The chain joins TRBV12-3 or TRBV12-4 to TRBJ1-5, with a weak D call TRBD1 (5 bases). The CDR3 length is 13 residues. The germline V and J ends were trimmed by 3 bases and 7 bases, with 10 bases remaining between them. In DNA form, the CDR3 reads TGTGCCAGCAGTTTTCAGGGCGACCAGCCCCAGCATTTT. This gives the protein CASSFQGDQPQHF.